Listed below are T cell receptor beta chains from one sample, sequenced in a study of chemoradiotherapy in HPV16-positive cancers. Clones were read by immunoSEQ multiplex PCR, and TCRdb kept only the in-frame ones, dropping some. Of under 3,500 clones in the sample, around nine tenths are singletons; the top ten hold under 4.5%. The material was tumor tissue, obtained from a patient who underwent chemoradiotherapy. The receptors originated from a human donor with HPV-associated anogenital cancer. CDR3s include the opening cysteine and the closing phenylalanine or tryptophan. The order of the fields is CDR3 length, clone size, D gene, J gene, V gene, CDR3 protein, CDR3 DNA. The D gene is left open where the match is weak. Rows may omit the clone size; those that give it use once, few, many or a size class.

12 | - | - | TRBJ2-7 | TRBV28 | CASTDSGYEQYF | TGTGCCAGCACCGATAGCGGCTACGAGCAGTACTTC
14 | - | TRBD2 | TRBJ2-1 | TRBV30 | CAWSSGLADNEQFF | TGTGCCTGGAGTTCGGGACTAGCGGACAATGAGCAGTTCTTC
16 | - | - | TRBJ1-5 | TRBV27 | CASSPQQSYGNQPQHF | TGTGCCAGCAGTCCGCAGCAGTCCTACGGCAATCAGCCCCAGCATTTT
16 | - | TRBD2 | TRBJ2-1 | TRBV5-6 | CASSVGGGSGRDEQFF | TGTGCCAGCAGCGTTGGCGGCGGTAGCGGGAGAGATGAGCAGTTCTTC
14 | - | - | TRBJ2-1 | TRBV5-1 | CASWEGGSYNEQFF | TGCGCCAGCTGGGAGGGGGGCTCCTACAATGAGCAGTTCTTC
17 | - | TRBD1 | TRBJ1-3 | TRBV10-2 | CASRIRTGGTSGNTIYF | TGCGCCAGCAGGATCAGGACAGGGGGCACCTCTGGAAACACCATATATTTT
18 | - | TRBD2 | TRBJ2-1 | TRBV7-3 | CASSSGTSGPVSYNEQFF | TGTGCCAGCAGCTCCGGGACTAGCGGTCCCGTTTCCTACAATGAGCAGTTCTTC
12 | - | TRBD2 | TRBJ2-7 | TRBV27 | CASRGGSHEQYF | TGTGCCAGCAGGGGAGGGTCACATGAGCAGTACTTC
14 | - | - | TRBJ2-1 | TRBV6-6 | CASSQDSFYNEQFF | TGTGCCAGCAGTCAGGACAGTTTCTACAATGAGCAGTTCTTC
13 | - | - | TRBJ1-2 | TRBV28 | CASQFSANYGYTF | TGTGCCAGCCAGTTTAGTGCTAACTATGGCTACACCTTC
14 | - | - | TRBJ2-5 | TRBV6-5 | CASSYGQGGETQYF | TGTGCCAGCAGTTACGGGCAGGGGGGAGAGACCCAGTACTTC
18 | few | TRBD2 | TRBJ2-1 | TRBV7-3 | CASSLTLAGERSYNEQFF | TGTGCCAGCAGCTTAACACTAGCGGGAGAAAGGTCCTACAATGAGCAGTTCTTC
16 | - | TRBD1 | TRBJ1-6 | TRBV9 | CASSGLQGADNSPLHF | TGTGCCAGCAGCGGCCTACAGGGGGCGGATAATTCACCCCTCCACTTT
15 | - | - | TRBJ2-7 | TRBV6-1 | CASRSTEVFSYEQYF | TGTGCCAGCAGGTCCACTGAAGTTTTCTCCTACGAGCAGTACTTC
13 | - | TRBD1 | TRBJ1-2 | TRBV5-1 | CASSVNRGDGYTF | TGCGCCAGCAGCGTAAACAGGGGGGATGGCTACACCTTC